A selection of T cell receptor beta chains follows, all from one sample in a study of cytomegalovirus exposure and HLA in healthy donors. The data were produced by immunoSEQ multiplex PCR, yet TCRdb's version contains in-frame clones alone and is incomplete. Of 130,000 to 150,000 clones in the sample, about 73% were seen once. Input material: PBMCs. The receptors here all came from a man aged 40-49 years in good health and CMV-seropositive. CDR3s include the opening cysteine and the closing phenylalanine or tryptophan. D genes are given only for firm matches. The size entry is marked missing in some rows and otherwise reads once, few, many or a size class.

CDR3nt,CDR3aa,len,j_gene,abundance,v_gene,d_gene
TGTGCCAGCAGTTATACCGGGACAGGGTTGGACGAGCAGTTCTTC,CASSYTGTGLDEQFF,15,TRBJ2-1,NA,TRBV7-9,TRBD1
TGCGCCAGCAGTCAATATGCGTGTTGGACAGTACCTTCCTATGGCTACACCTTC,CASSQYACWTVPSYGYTF,18,TRBJ1-2,NA,TRBV23-1,NA
TGTGCCAGTCAAAAAACTAGCGGGAGAGTTAACACCGGGGAGCTGTTTTTT,CASQKTSGRVNTGELFF,17,TRBJ2-2,NA,TRBV19,TRBD2
TGTGCCAGCAGTTTAATAACAGGGGTGGGCTACACCTTC,CASSLITGVGYTF,13,TRBJ1-2,NA,TRBV28,TRBD1
TGTGCCAGCAGCGTAGGGGCCGTAACGGGCAATCAGCCCCAGCATTTT,CASSVGAVTGNQPQHF,16,TRBJ1-5,large,TRBV9,NA
TGTGCCAGCAGTGACGCGACAGGGGGAAGAGATGGCTACACCTTC,CASSDATGGRDGYTF,15,TRBJ1-2,NA,TRBV6-1,TRBD1
TGTGCCATCAGTGAGTCCGGGACTAGCACAGATACGCAGTATTTT,CAISESGTSTDTQYF,15,TRBJ2-3,NA,TRBV10-3,NA
TGTGCCAGCAGCCGGGACAGGGATGGTTCACCCCTCCACTTT,CASSRDRDGSPLHF,14,TRBJ1-6,NA,TRBV7-9,TRBD1
TGTGCCAGCTCACCACCCGGCAGGCCTCCCGGGGAGCTGTTTTTT,CASSPPGRPPGELFF,15,TRBJ2-2,NA,TRBV18,NA
TGTGCCAGCAGCAAGAGGCGAGAGACCCAGTACTTC,CASSKRRETQYF,12,TRBJ2-5,few,TRBV7-2,NA
TGTTCCAGCAGCTGGGTGGAAGGGAGCGAAAAACTGTTTTTT,CSSSWVEGSEKLFF,14,TRBJ1-4,NA,TRBV7-9,NA
TGTGCCAGCAGCTCAACTAGCGGAAGCTCCTACGAGCAGTACTTC,CASSSTSGSSYEQYF,15,TRBJ2-7,NA,TRBV11-2,TRBD2
TGTGCCAGCAGCTTAGCGGGACTAGTCTACGAGCAGTACTTC,CASSLAGLVYEQYF,14,TRBJ2-7,NA,TRBV7-9,TRBD2
TGTGCCAGAAGCTTATCCATCCGGGACTCTAAAGAGACCCAGTACTTC,CARSLSIRDSKETQYF,16,TRBJ2-5,NA,TRBV5-3,NA
TGCGCCAGCAGTCATGACAGGGAACCGGCGTACGAGCAGTACTTC,CASSHDREPAYEQYF,15,TRBJ2-7,NA,TRBV5-1,TRBD1
TGTTCCAGCAGCTTCCCGGGGAACAATCAGCCCCAGCATTTT,CSSSFPGNNQPQHF,14,TRBJ1-5,NA,TRBV7-9,NA
TGTGCCAGCAGTTTAAGTGCTAGCGGGAGTTATCGGGAGACCCAGTACTTC,CASSLSASGSYRETQYF,17,TRBJ2-5,NA,TRBV27,TRBD2
TGTGCCAGCAGTGACCCGACAGGAACTAATGAAAAACTGTTTTTT,CASSDPTGTNEKLFF,15,TRBJ1-4,many,TRBV6-1,NA
TGTGCCAGCAGCTTAGCCCCGACAGGGGACTCCTACGAGCAGTACTTC,CASSLAPTGDSYEQYF,16,TRBJ2-7,NA,TRBV7-9,TRBD1
TGCGCCAGCAGCTCAACCCCCGGGACAGGGGGTTTTGTGAACACTGAAGCTTTCTTT,CASSSTPGTGGFVNTEAFF,19,TRBJ1-1,few,TRBV5-1,TRBD1
TGTGCCAGCAGTGATCTGGGGGCGAACACTGAAGCTTTCTTT,CASSDLGANTEAFF,14,TRBJ1-1,NA,TRBV25-1,NA
TGTGCCAGCAGTTACTCGGACAGGGGCGGCTACACCTTC,CASSYSDRGGYTF,13,TRBJ1-2,NA,TRBV6-5,TRBD1
TGTGCCTCACACTCGAGGGGGTCTAATGAAAAACTGTTTTTT,CASHSRGSNEKLFF,14,TRBJ1-4,NA,TRBV19,NA
TGTGCCAGTTCTAGCGGCTACTCCTACGAGCAGTACTTC,CASSSGYSYEQYF,13,TRBJ2-7,once,TRBV19,TRBD2
TGTGCCAGCAGTGAAGCCCCAGGGCCTTACTATGGCTACACCTTC,CASSEAPGPYYGYTF,15,TRBJ1-2,NA,TRBV2,NA
TGTGCCAGCAGTGGGCCCCAAACTAGCGGGAGGCACGGTGAGCAGTTCTTC,CASSGPQTSGRHGEQFF,17,TRBJ2-1,NA,TRBV25-1,TRBD2
TGTGCCTGGGGGGGACAGGGCGGTTATGGCTACACCTTC,CAWGGQGGYGYTF,13,TRBJ1-2,NA,TRBV30,TRBD1
TGTGCCAGCAGTTACGAGCGAAAGTCCTACGAGCAGTACTTC,CASSYERKSYEQYF,14,TRBJ2-7,NA,TRBV6-6,NA
TGTGCCAGCAGCCGGATGACAGGGGTGGACACCATATATTTT,CASSRMTGVDTIYF,14,TRBJ1-3,NA,TRBV13,TRBD1
TGTGCCGGGGCCAGCAGCCCCTCCTACAATGAGCAGTTCTTC,CAGASSPSYNEQFF,14,TRBJ2-1,NA,TRBV30,NA
TGCGCCAGCAGCTTGGTGCCTCCGGGACAGGGGCTAGATGAGCAGTTCTTC,CASSLVPPGQGLDEQFF,17,TRBJ2-1,NA,TRBV5-1,TRBD1
TGTGCCTGGAGTATCGGGACAGGGAACACTGAAGCTTTCTTT,CAWSIGTGNTEAFF,14,TRBJ1-1,once,TRBV30,TRBD1
TGTGCCAGCAGCTTGTATGTCAGGGTTTGGAACACTGAAGCTTTCTTT,CASSLYVRVWNTEAFF,16,TRBJ1-1,NA,TRBV5-6,NA
TGTGCCAGCAGTCAAAGGGGTTCTGAAGCTTTCTTT,CASSQRGSEAFF,12,TRBJ1-1,NA,TRBV6-5,NA
TGTGCCAGCAGCCAAGATTGGGCGGGGGGTGGAGACGAGCAGTACTTC,CASSQDWAGGGDEQYF,16,TRBJ2-7,few,TRBV4-2,TRBD2
TGCGCCAGCAGCAGCAGGGGCGAAAGCACAGATACGCAGTATTTT,CASSSRGESTDTQYF,15,TRBJ2-3,NA,TRBV5-1,NA
TGTGCCAGCAGTGAAGGTACCGGGACAGGGCGTGCAACTAATGAAAAACTGTTTTTT,CASSEGTGTGRATNEKLFF,19,TRBJ1-4,NA,TRBV6-1,TRBD1
TGTGCCAGCAGTTTAGCCAGTGGCAATGAGCAGTTCTTC,CASSLASGNEQFF,13,TRBJ2-1,NA,TRBV28,NA
TGTGCCAGCAGCTTCGGGGGTGAGATTGGCTACACCTTC,CASSFGGEIGYTF,13,TRBJ1-2,once,TRBV7-2,NA
TGTGCCTGGAGTGTACATGGAGAGACCCAGTACTTC,CAWSVHGETQYF,12,TRBJ2-5,NA,TRBV30,NA
TGTGCTAGCCTACCTAGCGGGACAGATACGCAGTATTTT,CASLPSGTDTQYF,13,TRBJ2-3,once,TRBV12-5,TRBD2
TGCAGCGTTCGGGCGGGAGTCCCCCCCGGGGAGCTGTTTTTT,CSVRAGVPPGELFF,14,TRBJ2-2,NA,TRBV29-1,TRBD2
TGTGCCAGCAGCGTAGCGGGAAGCGGGAGGTACCCCTACAATGAGCAGTTCTTC,CASSVAGSGRYPYNEQFF,18,TRBJ2-1,NA,TRBV9,TRBD2
TGTGCCAGCAGCGGGGACAGGGGGTTCGGAGCTTTCTTT,CASSGDRGFGAFF,13,TRBJ1-1,NA,TRBV7-9,TRBD1
TGTGCCAGCAGTTCATGGGCCCAAAGGAACAGTGAAGCTTTCTTT,CASSSWAQRNSEAFF,15,TRBJ1-1,once,TRBV28,NA
TGCGCCAGCAGCTTGGGACTTCCAACAGGGGGCACCACCTACGAGCAGTACTTC,CASSLGLPTGGTTYEQYF,18,TRBJ2-7,NA,TRBV5-1,TRBD1
TGTGCCAGCAGTCCTACATTCTTGACAGAGGGCAATCAGCCCCAGCATTTT,CASSPTFLTEGNQPQHF,17,TRBJ1-5,once,TRBV28,NA
TGTGCCAGCAGCCCGGACGGGGTCTATGGCTACACCTTC,CASSPDGVYGYTF,13,TRBJ1-2,NA,TRBV11-2,NA
TGTGCCAGCAGCTTATCGGGACAGAGCTACGAGCAGTACTTC,CASSLSGQSYEQYF,14,TRBJ2-7,NA,TRBV7-9,TRBD1
TGCGCCAGCAGCTTGGGGGGGGCGGGAGGAGCCGAGCAGTACTTC,CASSLGGAGGAEQYF,15,TRBJ2-7,once,TRBV5-1,TRBD2
TGTGCCAGCAGCCCCGGGGACCAGACAGGATCCTACAATGAGCAGTTCTTC,CASSPGDQTGSYNEQFF,17,TRBJ2-1,NA,TRBV7-3,NA
TGTGCCAGTAGTATGGGACAGGGGGCGGCGGGGGCTGAAGCTTTCTTT,CASSMGQGAAGAEAFF,16,TRBJ1-1,few,TRBV19,TRBD1
TGTGCCAGCAGTTTAACGGGACTAGCGGGAAGCTCCTACAATGAGCAGTTCTTC,CASSLTGLAGSSYNEQFF,18,TRBJ2-1,NA,TRBV27,TRBD2